These 12 T cell receptor beta chains came from one sample sequenced in a study of T cells after yellow fever vaccination (dated by TCRdb to about 2019). The treatment or condition label, as the study defines it: live attenuated yellow fever vaccine strain. Libraries were made using 5' RACE. TCRdb shows the sequencer as Illumina HiSeq 2500. TCRdb itself trimmed the public reads at Q25 with fastp, ran MiXCR and retained productive beta chains. Merged by CDR3 protein, the rows form single entries marked with the most common genes and DNA. The sample data list fewer than 650,000 distinct CDR3 sequences, and around a fifth of these were observed just once. The ten largest account for about 15% of the sample. Sequenced here: PBMCs, sampled 20 to 25 days after the first yellow fever vaccination. The receptors shown here come from a man between 18 and 29 years old who received the YFV17D yellow fever vaccine.

This clonotype showed up just a few times. The chain carries TRBV6-5 and TRBJ1-5; TRBD1 is a possible D gene (5 bases). The CDR3 loop spans 15 amino acids. Germline V gene lookup returns CDR1 MNHEY and CDR2 SVGAGI. The V and J ends lost 2 bases and 5 bases respectively, with 13 bases between them. CDR3: CASSYPAGSDQPQHF. Here the CDR3 DNA reads TGTGCCAGCAGTTACCCAGCAGGGTCGGATCAGCCCCAGCATTTT.

This clonotype has only a few counts. The V gene is TRBV10-3, the J gene TRBJ2-3; D not certain. CDR3 length: 11 residues. Germline CDR1 and CDR2: ENHRY and SYGVKD. V was trimmed by 9 bases and J by 2 bases, leaving 6 bases between them. The CDR3 bases are TGTGCCATTTCGGACACAGATACGCAGTATTTT. Its translation is CAISDTDTQYF.

The chain carries TRBV6-5 and TRBJ2-3, with TRBD2 matching 8 bases. Germline assignment: CDR1 MNHEY and CDR2 SVGAGI. The CDR3 consists of 16 residues. Trimming removed 4 bases from V and 1 base from J; junction bases left unmatched: 7. The CDR3 DNA follows: TGTGCCAGCAGTTCAACCGGGACTAGGGGCACAGATACGCAGTATTTT. As protein: CASSSTGTRGTDTQYF.

This clonotype was counted between two and nine times. The V call is TRBV7-6, the J call TRBJ2-2, with D perhaps matching TRBD1 (5 bases). The CDR3 consists of 12 residues. V was clipped by 8 bases and J by 7 bases, with 11 bases between them. The V gene's germline CDR1 is SGHVS and CDR2 FNYEAQ. The CDR3 here is CASRQGVGELFF. DNA for the CDR3: TGTGCCAGCCGCCAGGGTGTCGGGGAGCTGTTTTTT.

This clonotype was recorded many times. One end of the junction is discordant with germline, which a read error may explain. The chain uses TRBV5-1 and TRBJ1-4; possibly TRBD1 for D (5 bases). Per germline, CDR1 SGHRS and CDR2 YFSETQ. The CDR3 consists of 14 residues. The CDR3 nucleotides read TGTGCCAGCAGTTTGACAGCAACTAATGAAAAACTGTTTTTT. Protein product: CASSLTATNEKLFF.

The chain joins TRBV11-2 to TRBJ2-6, with a tentative D call TRBD1 (5 bases). V was trimmed by 5 bases and J by 1 base, leaving 15 bases between them. Germline lookup yields CDR1 SGHAT and CDR2 FQNNGV. The CDR3 sequence is 17 residues long. CDR3 region: CASSPLLGRSGANVLTF. The CDR3, as DNA: TGTGCCAGCAGCCCGCTTTTGGGGCGGTCTGGGGCCAACGTCCTGACTTTC.

This clonotype was seen only a few times. The chain employs TRBV4-1 and TRBJ1-1; D gene unclear. The CDR3 covers 15 residues. Per germline, CDR1 MGHRA and CDR2 YSYEKL. V was shortened by 1 base and J by 0 bases, with 9 bases between the two germline ends. This chain's CDR3 is CASSQGGSMNTEAFF. CDR3 nucleotide sequence: TGCGCCAGCAGCCAAGGAGGGTCCATGAACACTGAAGCTTTCTTT.

J is TRBJ1-5 and V is TRBV12-3 or TRBV12-4, with 7 nucleotides matching TRBD1. The CDR3 is 16 amino acids. With V trimmed by 2 bases and J by 2 bases, 6 bases remained unmatched. CDR3 sequence: CASSLRGRVGNQPQHF. As DNA, the CDR3 is TGTGCCAGCAGTTTAAGGGGGCGCGTTGGCAATCAGCCCCAGCATTTT.

This clonotype was seen a few times. The chain has TRBV3-1 and TRBJ2-1; the D gene is possibly TRBD2 (6 bases). V lost 3 bases, J lost 5 bases, and 17 bases lay in between. There are 16 residues in the CDR3. Germline values: CDR1 LGHDT, CDR2 YNNKEL (reference sequence). The DNA of the CDR3 is TGTGCCAGCAGCCAGTCCCCAGGGACTTCTCACAATGAGCAGTTCTTC. Amino acids: CASSQSPGTSHNEQFF.

This clonotype was counted only a few times. This sequence joins TRBV2 and TRBJ2-2, with D perhaps matching TRBD2 (6 bases). Trimming left V 7 bases short and J 0 bases short, with 9 bases between. There are 14 residues in the CDR3. Germline values: CDR1 SNHLY, CDR2 FYNNEI. Written as DNA, the CDR3 is TGTGCCAGCACGAGACTAGCGAACACCGGGGAGCTGTTTTTT. Protein sequence: CASTRLANTGELFF.

This clonotype has more than one count but fewer than ten. The V call is TRBV4-1, the J call TRBJ2-5; a weak D match, TRBD2 (6 bases). Germline CDR1 is MGHRA and CDR2 is YSYEKL. The CDR3 contains 14 residues. V dropped 3 bases and J dropped 5 bases, with 13 bases sitting between them. CDR3 nucleotides: TGCGCCAGCAGCCATGAACCAGGGAGGGAGACCCAGTACTTC. Its protein is CASSHEPGRETQYF.

In its sample, this clonotype was seen a few times. This chain joins TRBV7-2 and TRBJ1-1; TRBD1 matches at 8 bases. The CDR3 sequence is 15 residues long. V trimming: 1 base; J trimming: 4 bases; junction bases outside the gene matches: 5. From germline, CDR1 is SGHTA and CDR2 FQGNSA. CDR3 amino acids: CASSLVGTGGTEAFF. The DNA for the CDR3 is TGTGCCAGCAGCTTAGTAGGGACAGGCGGCACTGAAGCTTTCTTT.